A single sample gave rise to the 10 T cell receptor beta chains below, sequenced in a study of radiotherapy plus CTLA-4 blockade in lung cancer. Clones were sequenced by immunoSEQ multiplex PCR, and TCRdb holds only the in-frame ones, with some missing. The data contain under 70,000 clones, approximately 80% of them singletons. Sequences were derived from peripheral blood, sampled from a patient treated with radiotherapy plus ipilimumab. These receptor sequences come from a human donor with non-small cell lung cancer who had a complete response to radiotherapy plus ipilimumab.

The rearrangement uses TRBV9 and TRBJ1-5, with TRBD1 identical over 9 bases. V lost 4 bases to trimming and J lost 2 bases; unmatched junction nucleotides: 16. The germline V gene has CDR1 SGDLS and CDR2 YYNGEE. The CDR3 sequence is 19 residues long. For the CDR3, the DNA is TGTGCCAGCAGCCCAGGCCAGGACAGGGGAATTGGTGGCAATCAGCCCCAGCATTTT. Translation: CASSPGQDRGIGGNQPQHF.

J is TRBJ1-6 and V is TRBV4-3; D is ambiguous. The CDR3 has 18 residues. Looked up from germline, CDR1 is LGHNA and CDR2 is YSLEER. The ends were cut back, 1 base at V and 0 bases at J, with 13 bases in the middle. The CDR3 region has the DNA TGCGCCAGCAGCCAAGTAATAATAGAAAGCTCCTATAATTCACCCCTCCACTTT. Its translation: CASSQVIIESSYNSPLHF.

The V and J genes are TRBV7-8 and TRBJ1-5; no clear D gene. The V and J ends lost 4 bases and 3 bases respectively, with 10 bases between them. CDR3 length equals 14 residues. Germline CDR1 reads SGHVS; CDR2 reads FQNEAQ. CDR3 sequence reads: CASSYAIDNQPQHF. The CDR3 bases are TGTGCCAGCAGCTATGCAATTGACAATCAGCCCCAGCATTTT.

The chain links TRBV4-1 to TRBJ1-1; TRBD1 might be the D (6 bases). The CDR3 covers 13 residues. With 0 bases removed from V and 5 bases from J, the gap between germline ends came to 7 bases. Germline V gene sequence: CDR1 MGHRA, CDR2 YSYEKL. Here the CDR3 reads CASSQDQGTEAFF. CDR3 sequence (DNA): TGCGCCAGCAGCCAAGATCAGGGGACTGAAGCTTTCTTT.

This clone appeared a single time. This CDR3 is CASSTQGIVTEAFF. The CDR3 DNA sequence: TGTGCCAGCAGCACCCAGGGAATTGTCACTGAAGCTTTCTTT. This chain joins TRBV13 and TRBJ1-1, with D tentatively TRBD1 (5 bases). The CDR3 runs to 14 residues. CDR1 and CDR2 (germline): PRHDT, FYEKMQ (reference sequence). Deletions cut 5 bases from V and 4 bases from J, with 14 bases between.

The rearrangement links TRBV27 to TRBJ2-1; possible D gene TRBD1, 6 bases. The V end lost 6 bases, the J end lost 5 bases, and 17 bases lay between the germline ends. CDR1 is MNHEY and CDR2 is SMNVEV in the germline V gene (reference sequence). CDR3 length equals 15 residues. The CDR3 DNA reads TGTGCCAGCAGCTCTGCAGGGGTTGGGCACAATGAGCAGTTCTTC. This sequence encodes CASSSAGVGHNEQFF.

This clone was picked up a small number of times. V and J are TRBV4-3 and TRBJ1-4, with D unclear. The germline CDR1 and CDR2 sequences are LGHNA and YSLEER. The V end lost 6 bases, the J end lost 6 bases, and 17 bases lay between the germline ends. The CDR3 has 15 residues. The CDR3 sequence: CASSQNPTFDEKLFF. The CDR3 nucleotides are TGCGCCAGCAGTCAGAATCCAACTTTTGATGAAAAACTGTTTTTT.

The V call is TRBV9, the J call TRBJ2-5; either TRBD1 or TRBD2 may supply D (5 bases each). V was shortened by 0 bases and J by 4 bases, with 13 bases between the two germline ends. From germline, CDR1 is SGDLS and CDR2 YYNGEE. This CDR3 region has 15 residues. CDR3 loop: CASSVAPGLIETQYF. The CDR3 coding sequence is TGTGCCAGCAGCGTAGCCCCGGGGCTAATAGAGACCCAGTACTTC. The full variable domain, in which reference TRBV9 and TRBJ2-5 provide the parts outside the CDR3, is DSGVTQTPKHLITATGQRVTLRCSPRSGDLSVYWYQQSLDQGLQFLIQYYNGEERAKGNILERFSAQQFPDLHSELNLSSLELGDSALYFCASSVAPGLIETQYFGPGTRLLVL.

This chain uses TRBV5-1 with TRBJ2-2; TRBD2 aligns across 9 bases. The CDR3 contains 16 residues. The germline V gene encodes CDR1 SGHRS and CDR2 YFSETQ. J lost 3 bases, V lost 1 base, and 4 bases had no gene match. The CDR3 DNA is TGCGCCAGCAGCTTGTTTGCTAGCGGGGACACCGGGGAGCTGTTTTTT. It yields the protein CASSLFASGDTGELFF.

The chain uses TRBV2 and TRBJ2-7, with a possible D match to TRBD1 (6 bases). V lost 3 bases and J lost 6, with 12 bases in between. Germline V gene sequence: CDR1 SNHLY, CDR2 FYNNEI. The CDR3 spans 13 residues. CDR3 residues: CASSDQGMGEQYV. CDR3 DNA: TGTGCCAGCAGTGATCAGGGGATGGGCGAGCAGTACGTC.